The clone carrying this T cell receptor (beta chain) was counted only a few times. In the original analysis: Amplification of reference gene primers provided the estimated nucleated cell counts. Repertoires were generated with immunoSEQ multiplex PCR, while TCRdb's copy carries only in-frame clones and drops some. Clone size and the V and J calls come from that table; the DNA yielded D and trimming. Among some 99,000 clones listed, roughly 84% were seen once. The record originates from a study of blood T cell repertoires in COVID-19. Across the study: T cells, B-cell-depleted T cells, or PBMCs provided the cDNA or gDNA that served as material.

The CDR3 contains 13 residues. Per germline, CDR1 SGHRS and CDR2 YFSETQ. Trimming removed 2 bases at V and 7 bases at J, with 9 bases between. The sequenced sample was peripheral blood. The sequence was obtained from a woman over 75 with active or convalescent COVID-19. V usage is TRBV5-1 and J usage is TRBJ2-2; D not certain. In DNA form, the CDR3 reads TGCGCCAGCAGCTTTGGGTCGGGCGGGGAGCTGTTTTTT. Its translation is CASSFGSGGELFF. The whole variable domain, filled in from reference TRBV5-1 and TRBJ2-2, reads KAGVTQTPRYLIKTRGQQVTLSCSPISGHRSVSWYQQTPGQGLQFLFEYFSETQRNKGNFPGRFSGRQFSNSRSEMNVSTLELGDSALYLCASSFGSGGELFFGEGSRLTVL.